The 5 T cell receptor beta chains below were found in one sample sequenced in a study of blood T cell repertoires in COVID-19. Some clones are missing from TCRdb's copy, which holds only in-frame ones; the method was immunoSEQ multiplex PCR. The sample lists a few hundred thousand clones; 85% were seen once. Sequencing used peripheral blood. These receptors were collected from a woman under 30 with acute or convalescent COVID-19.

V usage is TRBV5-8 and J usage is TRBJ2-7, with TRBD1 matching 9 bases. V lost 4 bases, J lost 2 bases, and 7 bases stayed unmatched. CDR1 is SGHTS, CDR2 YDEGEE, per germline. The CDR3 consists of 15 residues. DNA for the CDR3: TGTGCCAGCAGCATGGGACAGGGAGGTGCCTACGAGCAGTACTTC. Translation gives CASSMGQGGAYEQYF.

The sample holds one count of this clone. This chain links TRBV9 with TRBJ2-5; TRBD2 agrees at 11 bases. V dropped 3 bases and J dropped 5; count of bases not matched to a gene: 0. Germline lookup yields CDR1 SGDLS and CDR2 YYNGEE. The CDR3 spans 13 residues. The CDR3 loop reads CASSGTSGETQYF. In DNA, the CDR3 is TGTGCCAGCAGCGGGACTAGCGGGGAGACCCAGTACTTC.

About this clone itself: An end of the junction differs from the germline gene, which may be a read error. The gene calls are TRBV7-8 and TRBJ2-7; possibly TRBD2 for D (5 bases). The CDR3 contains 14 residues. Germline CDR1 reads SGHVS; CDR2 reads FQNEAQ. CDR3 bases: TGTGCCAGCAGCCTAGCCTTTTCGTCCTACGAGCAGTACTTC. It yields the protein CASSLAFSSYEQYF.

The chain couples TRBV4-2 to TRBJ1-6, with TRBD1 as a possible D gene (5 bases). V was cut by 4 bases and J by 3 bases, with 13 bases left in between. In germline, CDR1 is LGHNA, CDR2 YNFKEQ. The CDR3 contains 16 residues. The CDR3 is CASSRTTEVYNSPLHF. CDR3 sequence (DNA): TGTGCCAGCAGCCGGACGACAGAAGTCTATAATTCACCCCTCCACTTT.

The rearrangement joins TRBV7-3 to TRBJ1-1, with TRBD1 matching over 7 bases. The CDR3 runs to 13 residues. The J segment lost 5 bases and the V segment lost 4 bases, leaving 4 bases of the junction unmatched. Germline V gene data show CDR1 as SGHTA and CDR2 as FQGTGA. The CDR3 reads CASSSEGATEAFF. Here the CDR3 DNA reads TGTGCCAGCAGCTCTGAGGGGGCGACTGAAGCTTTCTTT.